This TCR beta chain was found in a study of blood T cells in healthy people across ages. Study results and limitations: Per-million-T-cell TCR beta diversity fell roughly linearly with age.

The V gene lost 7 bases and the J gene lost 4 bases, with 11 bases spanning the gap. CDR3 size: 13 residues. Looked up from germline, CDR1 is MNHNS and CDR2 is SASEGT. It was with a sample-barcoded 5' primer and a J-beta primer mix that a second PCR of roughly 7 to 11 cycles was run. A template-switch adaptor that had 12 random nucleotides put a tag on each cDNA molecule. TCRdb re-analysed the 5' RACE reads in MiXCR, keeping a single row per CDR3 protein. Of some 900,000 distinct CDR3 sequences listed, roughly 50% are singletons. Per sample, at least 5 micrograms of total RNA were extracted. As concerns this clonotype: Its matching antigen is unknown.

The chain employs TRBV6-1 and TRBJ1-5; D ambiguous. The clonotype originates from a young man in good health. The specimen sequenced was blood. The CDR3 protein is CASIAAINQPQHF. The CDR3 DNA is TGTGCCAGCATCGCAGCCATAAATCAGCCCCAGCATTTT.